The TCR beta chain under discussion was sequenced for a study of blood T cell repertoires in COVID-19. Background on the study: The origin of the acute and convalescent COVID-19 samples was the United States, Italy and Spain. T cells, B-cell-depleted T cells, or PBMCs provided the cDNA or gDNA that served as material.

In the original workflow: How many nucleated cells were present was estimated from reference gene primer amplification. Only in-frame clones appear in the TCRdb table, and some are missing; sequencing was by immunoSEQ multiplex PCR. V and J calls and clone size are those listed in that table; D and trimming were worked out from the DNA. The table has about 130,000 clones, over 75% seen once. Germline V CDR1 and CDR2: LGHNA, YNFKEQ. V was pared by 3 bases and J by 11 bases, with 10 bases between. The CDR3 covers 11 residues. The TCR comes from a man aged 35 to 55 with active or convalescent COVID-19. The sequenced sample was peripheral blood. V usage is TRBV4-2 and J usage is TRBJ1-1; tentative D call: TRBD1 (5 bases). DNA for the CDR3: TGTGCCAGCAGCCATGGGGGGGTGGCTTTCTTT. Amino acid sequence: CASSHGGVAFF.